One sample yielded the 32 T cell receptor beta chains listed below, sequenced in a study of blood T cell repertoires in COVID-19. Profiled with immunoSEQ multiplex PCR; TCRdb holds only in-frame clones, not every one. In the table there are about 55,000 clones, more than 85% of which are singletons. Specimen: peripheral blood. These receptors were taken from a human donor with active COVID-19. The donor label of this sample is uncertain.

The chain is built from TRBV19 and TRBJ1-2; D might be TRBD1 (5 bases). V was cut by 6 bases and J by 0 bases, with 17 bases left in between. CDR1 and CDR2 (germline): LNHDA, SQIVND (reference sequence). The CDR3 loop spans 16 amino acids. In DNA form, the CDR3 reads TGTGCCAGTAGGCCAGGGTCGGCCGCTGCTAACTATGGCTACACCTTC. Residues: CASRPGSAAANYGYTF.

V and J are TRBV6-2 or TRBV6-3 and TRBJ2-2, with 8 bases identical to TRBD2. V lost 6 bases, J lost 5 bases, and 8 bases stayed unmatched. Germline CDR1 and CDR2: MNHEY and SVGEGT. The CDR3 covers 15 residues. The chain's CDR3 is CASRPTAGVTGELFF. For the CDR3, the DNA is TGTGCCAGCAGACCTACAGCGGGGGTTACCGGGGAGCTGTTTTTT.

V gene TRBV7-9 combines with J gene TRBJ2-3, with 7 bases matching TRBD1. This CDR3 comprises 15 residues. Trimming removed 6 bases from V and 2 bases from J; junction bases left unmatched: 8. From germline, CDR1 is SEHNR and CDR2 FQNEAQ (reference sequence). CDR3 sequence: CASRHRGRATDTQYF. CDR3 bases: TGTGCCAGCAGACACAGGGGAAGGGCCACAGATACGCAGTATTTT.

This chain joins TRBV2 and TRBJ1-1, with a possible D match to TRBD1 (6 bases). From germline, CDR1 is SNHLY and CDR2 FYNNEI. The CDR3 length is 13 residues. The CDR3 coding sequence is TGTGCGGGTACTCGGGACATGAACACTGAAGCTTTCTTT. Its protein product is CAGTRDMNTEAFF.

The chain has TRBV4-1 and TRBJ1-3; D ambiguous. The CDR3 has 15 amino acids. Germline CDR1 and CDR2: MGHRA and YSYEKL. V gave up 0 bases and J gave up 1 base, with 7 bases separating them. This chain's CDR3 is CASSQDPSSGNTIYF. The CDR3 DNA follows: TGCGCCAGCAGCCAAGATCCGAGTTCTGGAAACACCATATATTTT.

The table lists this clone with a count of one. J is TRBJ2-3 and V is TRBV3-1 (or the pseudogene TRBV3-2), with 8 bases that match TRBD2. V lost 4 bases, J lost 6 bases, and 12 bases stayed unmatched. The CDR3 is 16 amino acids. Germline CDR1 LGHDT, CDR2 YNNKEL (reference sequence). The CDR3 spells CASSLADGGGRDTQYF. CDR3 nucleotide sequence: TGTGCCAGCAGCCTAGCCGACGGGGGGGGCCGCGATACGCAGTATTTT.

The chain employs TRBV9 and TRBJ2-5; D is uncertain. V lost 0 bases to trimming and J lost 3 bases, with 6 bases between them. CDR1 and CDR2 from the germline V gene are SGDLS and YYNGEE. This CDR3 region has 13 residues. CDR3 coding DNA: TGTGCCAGCAGCGTAGGAACTGAAGAGACCCAGTACTTC. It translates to CASSVGTEETQYF.

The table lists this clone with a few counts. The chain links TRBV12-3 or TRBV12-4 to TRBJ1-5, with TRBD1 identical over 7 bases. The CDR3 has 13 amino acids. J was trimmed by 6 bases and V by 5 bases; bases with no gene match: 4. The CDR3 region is CASSADRVQPQHF. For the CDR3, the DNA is TGTGCCAGCAGTGCCGACAGGGTTCAGCCCCAGCATTTT.

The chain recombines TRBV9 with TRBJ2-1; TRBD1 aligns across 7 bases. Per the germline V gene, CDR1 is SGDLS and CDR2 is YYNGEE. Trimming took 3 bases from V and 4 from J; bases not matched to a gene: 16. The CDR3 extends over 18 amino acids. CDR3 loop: CASSADEDRTIRYNEQFF. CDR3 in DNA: TGTGCCAGCAGCGCGGACGAGGACAGGACCATAAGGTACAATGAGCAGTTCTTC.

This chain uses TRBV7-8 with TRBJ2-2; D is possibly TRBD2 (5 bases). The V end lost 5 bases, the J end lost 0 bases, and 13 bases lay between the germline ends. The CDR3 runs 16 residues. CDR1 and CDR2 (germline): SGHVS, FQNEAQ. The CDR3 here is CASSLRRGANTGELFF. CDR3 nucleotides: TGTGCCAGCAGCCTCCGACGGGGAGCGAACACCGGGGAGCTGTTTTTT.

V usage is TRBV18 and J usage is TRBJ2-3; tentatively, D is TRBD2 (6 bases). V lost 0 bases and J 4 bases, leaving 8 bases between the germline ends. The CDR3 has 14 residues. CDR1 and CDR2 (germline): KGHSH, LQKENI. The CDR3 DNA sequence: TGTGCCAGCTCACCACCGACGGGGGCAGATACGCAGTATTTT. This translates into CASSPPTGADTQYF.

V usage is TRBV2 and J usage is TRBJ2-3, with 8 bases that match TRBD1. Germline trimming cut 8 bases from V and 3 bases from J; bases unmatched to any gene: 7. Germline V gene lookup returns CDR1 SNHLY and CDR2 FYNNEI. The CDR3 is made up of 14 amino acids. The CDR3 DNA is TGTGCCAGCGGACAGGGTAAGACGACAGATACGCAGTATTTT. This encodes CASGQGKTTDTQYF.

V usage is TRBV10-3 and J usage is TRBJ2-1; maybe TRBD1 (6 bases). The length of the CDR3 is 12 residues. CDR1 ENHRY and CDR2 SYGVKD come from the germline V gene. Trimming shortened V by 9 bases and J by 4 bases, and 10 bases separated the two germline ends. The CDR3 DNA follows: TGTGCCATGGGGACACGATACAATGAGCAGTTCTTC. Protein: CAMGTRYNEQFF.

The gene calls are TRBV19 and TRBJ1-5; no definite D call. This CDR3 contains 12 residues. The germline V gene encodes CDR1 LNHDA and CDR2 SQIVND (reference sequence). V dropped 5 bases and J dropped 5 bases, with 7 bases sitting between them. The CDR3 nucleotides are TGTGCCAGTAGTTTCAGTTATCAGCCCCAGCATTTT. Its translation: CASSFSYQPQHF.

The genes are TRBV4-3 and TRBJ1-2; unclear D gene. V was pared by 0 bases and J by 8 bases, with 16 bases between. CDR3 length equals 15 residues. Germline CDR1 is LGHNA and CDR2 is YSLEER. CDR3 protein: CASSQDAGRVKGYTF. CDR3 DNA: TGCGCCAGCAGCCAAGACGCGGGGAGGGTAAAGGGCTACACCTTC.

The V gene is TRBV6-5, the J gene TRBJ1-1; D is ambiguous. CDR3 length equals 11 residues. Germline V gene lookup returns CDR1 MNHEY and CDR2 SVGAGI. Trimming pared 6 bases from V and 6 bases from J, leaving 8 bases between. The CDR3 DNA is TGTGCCAGCAGAGACGCGGCTGAAGCTTTCTTT. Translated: CASRDAAEAFF.

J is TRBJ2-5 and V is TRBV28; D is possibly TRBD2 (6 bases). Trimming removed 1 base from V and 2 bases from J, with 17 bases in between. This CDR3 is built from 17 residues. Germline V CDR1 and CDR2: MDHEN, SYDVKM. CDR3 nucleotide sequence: TGTGCCAGCAGTTTATCCGTGACTAGTCGAGGACAAGAGACCCAGTACTTC. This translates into CASSLSVTSRGQETQYF.

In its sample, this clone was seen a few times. This chain's CDR3 is CASRPSRDRKHEQYF. CDR3 coding DNA: TGTGCCAGCAGGCCAAGCCGGGACAGGAAACACGAGCAGTACTTC. J is TRBJ2-7 and V is TRBV2; TRBD1 matches at 8 bases. Germline CDR1 SNHLY, CDR2 FYNNEI. The CDR3 runs to 15 residues. Germline trimming cut 6 bases from V and 5 bases from J; bases unmatched to any gene: 12.

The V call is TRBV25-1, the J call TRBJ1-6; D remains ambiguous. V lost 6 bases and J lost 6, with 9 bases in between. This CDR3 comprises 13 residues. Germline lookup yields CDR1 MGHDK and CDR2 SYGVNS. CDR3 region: CASRELFNSPLHF. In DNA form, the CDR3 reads TGTGCCAGCAGAGAACTATTTAATTCACCCCTCCACTTT.

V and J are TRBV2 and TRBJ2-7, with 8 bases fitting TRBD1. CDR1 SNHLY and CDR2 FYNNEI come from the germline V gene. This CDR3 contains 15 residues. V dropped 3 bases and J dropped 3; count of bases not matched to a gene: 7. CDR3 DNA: TGTGCCAGCAGTGACCCCGGACAGGGCAGCTACGAGCAGTACTTC. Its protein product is CASSDPGQGSYEQYF. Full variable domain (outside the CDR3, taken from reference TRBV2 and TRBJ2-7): EPEVTQTPSHQVTQMGQEVILRCVPISNHLYFYWYRQILGQKVEFLVSFYNNEISEKSEIFDDQFSVERPDGSNFTLKIRSTKLEDSAMYFCASSDPGQGSYEQYFGPGTRLTVT.

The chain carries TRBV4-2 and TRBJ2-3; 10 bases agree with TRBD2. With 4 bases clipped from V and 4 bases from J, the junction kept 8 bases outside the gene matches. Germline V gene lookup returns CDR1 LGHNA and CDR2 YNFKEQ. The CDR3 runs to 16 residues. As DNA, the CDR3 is TGTGCCAGCAGCCCCCAGGAAGCGGGGGGGCCAGATACGCAGTATTTT. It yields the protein CASSPQEAGGPDTQYF.

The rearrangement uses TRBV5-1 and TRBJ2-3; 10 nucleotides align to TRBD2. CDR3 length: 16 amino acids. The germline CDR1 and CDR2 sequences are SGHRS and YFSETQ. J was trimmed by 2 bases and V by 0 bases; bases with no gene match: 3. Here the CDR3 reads CASSLDTSGDTDTQYF. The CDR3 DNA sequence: TGCGCCAGCAGCTTGGACACTAGCGGGGACACAGATACGCAGTATTTT.

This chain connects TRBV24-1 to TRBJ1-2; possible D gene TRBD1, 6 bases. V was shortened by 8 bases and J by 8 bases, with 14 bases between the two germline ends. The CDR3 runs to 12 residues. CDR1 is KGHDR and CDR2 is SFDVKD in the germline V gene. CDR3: CATNRVRRGYTF. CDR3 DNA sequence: TGTGCCACCAACAGGGTTCGGAGAGGCTACACCTTC.

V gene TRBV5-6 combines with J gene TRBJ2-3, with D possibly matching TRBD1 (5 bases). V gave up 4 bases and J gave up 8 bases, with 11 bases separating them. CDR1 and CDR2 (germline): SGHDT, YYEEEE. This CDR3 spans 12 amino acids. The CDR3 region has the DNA TGTGCCAGCAGCAGCCAGGGCGGTACGCAGTATTTT. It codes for CASSSQGGTQYF.

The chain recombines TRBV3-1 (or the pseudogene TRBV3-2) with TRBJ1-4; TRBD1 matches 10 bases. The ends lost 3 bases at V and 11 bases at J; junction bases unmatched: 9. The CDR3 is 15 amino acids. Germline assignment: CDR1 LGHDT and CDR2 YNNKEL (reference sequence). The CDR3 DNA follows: TGTGCCAGCAGCCAGGGGACAGGGGTCCGCCTTAAACTGTTTTTT. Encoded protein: CASSQGTGVRLKLFF.

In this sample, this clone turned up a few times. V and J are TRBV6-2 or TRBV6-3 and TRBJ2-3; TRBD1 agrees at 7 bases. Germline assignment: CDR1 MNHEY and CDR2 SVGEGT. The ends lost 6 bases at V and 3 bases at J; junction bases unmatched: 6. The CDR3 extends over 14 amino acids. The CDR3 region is CASSPGTETDTQYF. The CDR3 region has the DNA TGTGCCAGCAGCCCCGGGACAGAAACAGATACGCAGTATTTT.

The CDR3 DNA sequence: TGCGCCAGCAGCTTGCCCAGGACAGGGGGACCCACAGATACGCAGTATTTT. Translating it yields CASSLPRTGGPTDTQYF. V is TRBV5-1 and J is TRBJ2-3; 10 nucleotides align to TRBD1. V was clipped by 1 base and J by 2 bases; unmatched bases: 7. The CDR3 loop spans 17 amino acids. Germline lookup yields CDR1 SGHRS and CDR2 YFSETQ.

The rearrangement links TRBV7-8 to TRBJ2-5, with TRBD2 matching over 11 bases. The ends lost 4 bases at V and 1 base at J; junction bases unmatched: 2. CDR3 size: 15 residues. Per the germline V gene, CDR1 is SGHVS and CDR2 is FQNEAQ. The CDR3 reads CASSYSGGVQETQYF. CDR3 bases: TGTGCCAGCAGCTATAGCGGGGGGGTCCAAGAGACCCAGTACTTC.

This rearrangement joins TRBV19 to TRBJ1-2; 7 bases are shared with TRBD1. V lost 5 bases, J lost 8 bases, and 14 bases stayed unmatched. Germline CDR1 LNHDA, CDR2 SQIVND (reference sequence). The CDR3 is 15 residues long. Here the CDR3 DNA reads TGTGCCAGTAGTTCACCGGGACAGAGGTTCAAGGGCTACACCTTC. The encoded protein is CASSSPGQRFKGYTF. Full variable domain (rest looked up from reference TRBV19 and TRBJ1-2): DGGITQSPKYLFRKEGQNVTLSCEQNLNHDAMYWYRQDPGQGLRLIYYSQIVNDFQKGDIAEGYSVSREKKESFPLTVTSAQKNPTAFYLCASSSPGQRFKGYTFGSGTRLTVV.

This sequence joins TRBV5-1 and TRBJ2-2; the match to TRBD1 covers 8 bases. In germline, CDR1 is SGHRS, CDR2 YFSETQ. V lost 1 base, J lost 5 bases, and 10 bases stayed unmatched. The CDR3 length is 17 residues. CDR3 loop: CASSLSPPGGDTGELFF. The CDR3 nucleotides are TGCGCCAGCAGCTTGTCTCCCCCAGGGGGCGATACCGGGGAGCTGTTTTTT.

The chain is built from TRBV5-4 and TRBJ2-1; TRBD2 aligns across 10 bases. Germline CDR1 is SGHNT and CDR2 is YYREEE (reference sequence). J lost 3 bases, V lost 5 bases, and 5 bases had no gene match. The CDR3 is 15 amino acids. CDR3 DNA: TGTGCCAGCAGTTCCGGGACTAGCGTCTACAATGAGCAGTTCTTC. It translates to CASSSGTSVYNEQFF. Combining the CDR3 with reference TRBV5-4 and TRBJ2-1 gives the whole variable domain ETGVTQSPTHLIKTRGQQVTLRCSSQSGHNTVSWYQQALGQGPQFIFQYYREEENGRGNFPPRFSGLQFPNYSSELNVNALELDDSALYLCASSSGTSVYNEQFFGPGTRLTVL.

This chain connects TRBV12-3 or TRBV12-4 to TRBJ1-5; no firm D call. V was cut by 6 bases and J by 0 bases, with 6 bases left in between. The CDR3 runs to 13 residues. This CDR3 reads CASRGLSNQPQHF. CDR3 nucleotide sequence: TGTGCCAGCAGGGGCCTTAGCAATCAGCCCCAGCATTTT.